What follows describes a single T cell receptor beta chain. Its antigen is unidentified. The same CDR3 can be traced to other DNA sequences in this sample. Sequencing used immunoSEQ v3. Sequencing was performed with immunoSEQ multiplex PCR; in TCRdb, only in-frame clones are kept and a portion is missing. The sample includes 50,000 to 70,000 clones, 75% to 90% of them seen just once. This sample was included in a study of TIL therapy for anti-PD-1-resistant metastatic lung cancer. Background on the study: Tumors had a median PD-L1 proportion score of 5% to 6.5%. Whole-study results and caveats: The baseline peripheral repertoire was partially replaced by infused TIL clonotypes that later decayed. This highly selected cohort may not generalize to typical lung cancer patients.

Time point: pre-treatment sample, taken before nivolumab and TIL therapy. Looked up from germline, CDR1 is GTSNPN and CDR2 is SVGIG (reference sequence). This CDR3 is 11 amino acids long. V dropped 2 bases and J dropped 4 bases, with 6 bases sitting between them. This chain uses TRBV30 with TRBJ2-7; D not resolved. The sample was blood, taken at baseline. The source of this sequence is a person between 25 and 80 years old with non-small cell lung cancer. Written as DNA, the CDR3 is TGTGCCTGGAGTCCCGGGTACGAGCAGTACTTC. Amino acid sequence: CAWSPGYEQYF.